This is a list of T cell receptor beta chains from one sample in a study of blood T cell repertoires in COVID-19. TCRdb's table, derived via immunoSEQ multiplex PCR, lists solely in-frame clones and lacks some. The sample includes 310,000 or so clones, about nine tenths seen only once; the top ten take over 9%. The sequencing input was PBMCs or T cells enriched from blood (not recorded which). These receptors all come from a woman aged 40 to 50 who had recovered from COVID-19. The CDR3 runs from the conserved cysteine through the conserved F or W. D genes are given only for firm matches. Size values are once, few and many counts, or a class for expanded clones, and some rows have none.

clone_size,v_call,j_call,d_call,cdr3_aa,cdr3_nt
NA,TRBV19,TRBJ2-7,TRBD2,CASSLGLAGSAYEQYF,TGTGCCAGTAGTCTTGGACTAGCGGGGTCTGCCTACGAGCAGTACTTC
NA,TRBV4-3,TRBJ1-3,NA,CASSQELWLSGNTIYF,TGCGCCAGCAGCCAAGAACTATGGCTGTCCGGAAACACCATATATTTT
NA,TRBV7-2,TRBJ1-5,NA,CASSSPQGQPQHF,TGTGCCAGCAGCTCCCCCCAGGGTCAGCCCCAGCATTTT
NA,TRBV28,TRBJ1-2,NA,CASSLDSNYGYTF,TGTGCCAGCAGTTTAGACAGTAACTATGGCTACACCTTC
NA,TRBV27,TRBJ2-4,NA,CASSPTDIAKNIQYF,TGTGCCAGCAGTCCGACAGATATAGCCAAAAACATTCAGTACTTC
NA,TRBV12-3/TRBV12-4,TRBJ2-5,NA,CASGDFREETQYF,TGTGCCAGTGGGGACTTCCGAGAAGAGACCCAGTACTTC
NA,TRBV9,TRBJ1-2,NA,CASSVSRGGSYGYTF,TGTGCCAGCAGCGTAAGTCGGGGAGGAAGCTATGGCTACACCTTC
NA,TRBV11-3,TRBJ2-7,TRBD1,CASSQGGQGGAGEQYF,TGTGCCAGCAGCCAGGGCGGACAGGGTGGGGCAGGGGAGCAGTACTTC
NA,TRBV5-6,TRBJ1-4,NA,CASSLAGTSPSEEKLFF,TGTGCCAGCAGCTTGGCCGGGACATCCCCGTCAGAGGAAAAACTGTTTTTT
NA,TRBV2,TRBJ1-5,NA,CASSTGLGQPQHF,TGTGCCAGCAGTACAGGGCTGGGTCAGCCCCAGCATTTT
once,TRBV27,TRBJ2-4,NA,CASSPLEAKNIQYF,TGTGCCAGCAGTCCACTAGAGGCCAAAAACATTCAGTACTTC
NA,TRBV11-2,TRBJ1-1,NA,CASSLGRQKGTEAFF,TGTGCCAGCAGCTTAGGCAGACAGAAAGGGACTGAAGCTTTCTTT
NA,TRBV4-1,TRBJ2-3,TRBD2,CASSQESSGGAADTQYF,TGCGCCAGCAGCCAAGAGTCTTCCGGGGGGGCCGCAGATACGCAGTATTTT
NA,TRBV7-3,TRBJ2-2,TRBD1,CASSLNRQGANTGELFF,TGTGCCAGCAGCTTGAATAGACAGGGGGCGAACACCGGGGAGCTGTTTTTT
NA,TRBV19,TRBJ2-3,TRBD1,CASTLRGPTDTQYF,TGTGCCAGTACCCTCAGGGGGCCCACAGATACGCAGTATTTT
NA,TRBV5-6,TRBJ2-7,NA,CASRQGNYEQYF,TGTGCCAGCAGACAGGGTAACTACGAGCAGTACTTC
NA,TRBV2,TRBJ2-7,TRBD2,CASRREGGSYEQYF,TGTGCCAGCCGAAGGGAGGGTGGCTCCTACGAGCAGTACTTC
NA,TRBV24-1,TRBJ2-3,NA,CATGASGLDTQYF,TGTGCCACCGGTGCTTCGGGGTTAGATACGCAGTATTTT
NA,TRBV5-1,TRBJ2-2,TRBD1,CASRPLDRGHTGELFF,TGCGCCAGCAGACCCCTCGACAGGGGGCACACCGGGGAGCTGTTTTTT
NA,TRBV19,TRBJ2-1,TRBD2,CASSTPFAGGPSNEQFF,TGTGCCAGTAGTACCCCCTTCGCGGGAGGGCCCTCTAATGAGCAGTTCTTC
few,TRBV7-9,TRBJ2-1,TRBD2,CASSLTLAGHEQFF,TGTGCCAGCAGCTTAACACTAGCGGGGCATGAGCAGTTCTTC
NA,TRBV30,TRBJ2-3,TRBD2,CAWSTSGGIDTQYF,TGTGCCTGGAGTACTAGCGGGGGGATAGATACGCAGTATTTT
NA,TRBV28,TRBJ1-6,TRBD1,CASSDRGNNSPLHF,TGTGCCAGCAGTGACAGGGGCAATAATTCACCCCTCCACTTT
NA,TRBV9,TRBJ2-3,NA,CASSGSGSGTQYF,TGTGCCAGCAGCGGATCCGGTTCAGGGACGCAGTATTTT
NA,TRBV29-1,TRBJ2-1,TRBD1,CSVGDRGLLNEQFF,TGCAGCGTTGGAGACAGGGGGCTATTAAATGAGCAGTTCTTC
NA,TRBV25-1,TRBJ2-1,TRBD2,CASRATGAGGLYEQFF,TGTGCCAGCAGAGCCACGGGGGCGGGGGGGCTTTATGAGCAGTTCTTC
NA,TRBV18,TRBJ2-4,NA,CASSPDSAGNIQYF,TGTGCCAGCTCACCCGACTCAGCCGGAAACATTCAGTACTTC
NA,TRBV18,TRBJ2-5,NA,CASSVVVDQETQYF,TGTGCCAGCTCGGTGGTAGTGGACCAAGAGACCCAGTACTTC
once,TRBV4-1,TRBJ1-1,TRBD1,CASSRDREAAAFF,TGCGCCAGCAGCCGAGACAGGGAGGCAGCAGCTTTCTTT
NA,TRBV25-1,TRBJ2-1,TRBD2,CASSTSGSVYEQFF,TGTGCCAGCAGTACTAGCGGGTCGGTTTATGAGCAGTTCTTC
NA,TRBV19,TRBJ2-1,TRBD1,CASSSGQVHYNEQFF,TGTGCCAGTAGCTCGGGACAGGTACACTACAATGAGCAGTTCTTC
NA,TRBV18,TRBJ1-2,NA,CASSPNSAPYGYTF,TGTGCCAGCTCACCGAATAGCGCCCCCTATGGCTACACCTTC
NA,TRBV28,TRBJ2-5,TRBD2,CASSLGGSGVQETQYF,TGTGCCAGCAGTTTGGGAGGTAGCGGGGTCCAAGAGACCCAGTACTTC
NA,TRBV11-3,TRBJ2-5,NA,CASSLGVAGVETQYF,TGTGCCAGCAGCTTAGGGGTAGCCGGTGTGGAGACCCAGTACTTC
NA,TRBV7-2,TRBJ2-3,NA,CASSLRGFTDTQYF,TGTGCCAGCAGCTTACGCGGGTTCACAGATACGCAGTATTTT
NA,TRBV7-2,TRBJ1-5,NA,CASSYPGQPQHF,TGTGCCAGCAGCTACCCGGGTCAGCCCCAGCATTTT
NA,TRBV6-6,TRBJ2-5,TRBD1,CASSHTGTGVETQYF,TGTGCCAGCAGCCACACCGGGACAGGGGTAGAGACCCAGTACTTC
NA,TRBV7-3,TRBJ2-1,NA,CASSLINGGRRYNEQFF,TGTGCCAGCAGCTTAATTAACGGCGGGCGGCGCTACAATGAGCAGTTCTTC
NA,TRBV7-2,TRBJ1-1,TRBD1,CASSFDRETEAFF,TGTGCCAGCAGCTTCGACAGGGAGACTGAAGCTTTCTTT
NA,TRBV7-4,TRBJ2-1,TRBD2,CASSSIRLAAYNEQFF,TGTGCCAGCAGCTCCATTAGACTAGCGGCCTACAATGAGCAGTTCTTC
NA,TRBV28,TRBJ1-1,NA,CASRIFSTGTQNTEAFF,TGTGCCAGCAGAATATTTTCAACCGGGACACAGAACACTGAAGCTTTCTTT
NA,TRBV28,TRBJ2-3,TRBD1,CAGQGANTDTQYF,TGTGCCGGACAGGGGGCAAACACAGATACGCAGTATTTT
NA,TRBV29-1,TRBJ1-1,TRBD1,CSVDRTGSGEAFF,TGCAGCGTTGACCGGACAGGGTCCGGTGAAGCTTTCTTT
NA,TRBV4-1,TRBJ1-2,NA,CASSQRLGDGGYTF,TGCGCCAGCAGCCAGAGATTAGGGGATGGTGGCTACACCTTC
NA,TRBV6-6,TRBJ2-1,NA,CASSRTGRYNEQFF,TGTGCCAGCAGCCGGACGGGAAGGTACAATGAGCAGTTCTTC
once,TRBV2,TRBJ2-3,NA,CASSEAAAGAPDTQYF,TGTGCCAGCAGTGAAGCTGCGGCGGGGGCCCCAGATACGCAGTATTTT
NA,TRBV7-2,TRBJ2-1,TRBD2,CASSLALLAGGHNEQFF,TGTGCCAGCAGCTTAGCGCTCCTAGCGGGAGGGCATAATGAGCAGTTCTTC
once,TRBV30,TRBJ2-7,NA,CAWNPGGLARYEQYF,TGTGCCTGGAACCCCGGTGGGCTAGCGAGGTACGAGCAGTACTTC
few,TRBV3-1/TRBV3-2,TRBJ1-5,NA,CASSQDYTNNQPQHF,TGTGCCAGCAGCCAAGATTACACAAACAATCAGCCCCAGCATTTT
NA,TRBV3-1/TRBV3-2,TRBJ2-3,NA,CASSQAGLRDTQYF,TGTGCCAGCAGCCAAGCGGGGTTACGAGATACGCAGTATTTT
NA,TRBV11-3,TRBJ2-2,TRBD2,CATGREHPGELFF,TGTGCAACGGGGCGGGAGCATCCCGGGGAGCTGTTTTTT
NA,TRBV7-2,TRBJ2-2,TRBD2,CASTYTGTSDTGELFF,TGTGCCAGCACCTACACCGGGACTAGCGACACCGGGGAGCTGTTTTTT
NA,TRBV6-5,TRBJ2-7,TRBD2,CASSYGLAGSPYEQYF,TGTGCCAGCAGTTACGGACTAGCGGGTTCTCCCTACGAGCAGTACTTC
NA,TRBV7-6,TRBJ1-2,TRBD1,CASSLGQGPLYGYTF,TGTGCCAGCAGCTTGGGACAGGGTCCGCTGTATGGCTACACCTTC